Listed below are T cell receptor beta chains from one sample, sequenced in a study of beta chain features in type 1 diabetes. Some clones are missing from TCRdb's copy, which holds only in-frame ones; the method was immunoSEQ multiplex PCR. Of about 400,000 clones listed, roughly 13% are singletons. Specimen: naive CD4+ T cells from blood. The receptors here all came from a man in his late teens or twenties in good health. Both conserved end residues are part of each CDR3. The order of the fields is V gene, J gene, CDR3 protein.

TRBV19	TRBJ2-6	CASSADSGWHFPGANVLTF
TRBV30	TRBJ2-7	CAWSRDTDYEQYF
TRBV29-1	TRBJ2-1	CSARLASYNEQFF
TRBV4-2	TRBJ2-4	CASSQLGVRDIQYF
TRBV30	TRBJ1-5	CAWSYRDSQPQHF
TRBV30	TRBJ1-1	CAWSVGSMNTEAFF
TRBV9	TRBJ1-1	CASSVTGGGTEAFF
TRBV4-3	TRBJ2-3	CASSQAVTSVTTDTQYF
TRBV6-1	TRBJ2-3	CASRRDSGFDTQYF
TRBV5-1	TRBJ2-3	CASSLTGSSDTQYF
TRBV5-4	TRBJ2-5	CASSSRTSGGPGETQYF
TRBV5-1	TRBJ2-1	CASSLDRGYNEQFF
TRBV25-1	TRBJ1-4	CASSASGAVGEKLFF
TRBV5-1	TRBJ2-7	CASSRLPPGQRYEQYF
TRBV19	TRBJ2-7	CASSVGLAGPHEQYF
TRBV30	TRBJ1-5	CAWSKGDSNQPQHF
TRBV7-2	TRBJ2-6	CASSESAGNTGANVLTF
TRBV7-8	TRBJ2-3	CASSLVLTGHDTQYF
TRBV25-1	TRBJ1-4	CASSESREGRGIEKLFF
TRBV6-6	TRBJ1-5	CASSYSLRQNQPQHF
TRBV30	TRBJ1-2	CAWSVRQGANGYTF
TRBV7-7	TRBJ2-1	CASSPGTGQGEQFF
TRBV4-2	TRBJ2-5	CASSQDPQQETQYF
TRBV7-9	TRBJ1-1	CASSLLWGDTEAFF
TRBV7-3	TRBJ2-1	CASSLPPGAEQFF
TRBV19	TRBJ2-1	CASMGGYEQFF
TRBV7-9	TRBJ1-2	CASSLAQGSYTF
TRBV7-9	TRBJ2-7	CASSLGGSGSSYEQYF
TRBV27	TRBJ1-1	CASSPPGGWAEAFF
TRBV15	TRBJ2-2	CATSRSRDRNTGELFF
TRBV6-5	TRBJ1-2	CASSTRGSNYGYTF
TRBV7-2	TRBJ2-7	CASSLYPGSYEQYF
TRBV27	TRBJ2-2	CASRVRSGANTGELFF
TRBV30	TRBJ1-5	CAWSAGQDNQPQHF
TRBV7-6	TRBJ1-2	CASSQREPPTGYTF
TRBV4-2	TRBJ2-5	CASSQERFGGGAQETQYF
TRBV6-1	TRBJ2-5	CASTRDREETQYF
TRBV7-2	TRBJ2-1	CASSPIPASGHNEQFF
TRBV13	TRBJ1-2	CASSRPPDSYGYTF
TRBV7-3	TRBJ2-7	CASSLTGQGRGTEQYF
TRBV28	TRBJ2-1	CAIKRGDYNEQFF
TRBV25-1	TRBJ2-7	CASSESGRTYEQYF
TRBV5-1	TRBJ2-5	CASRVGLGGRETQYF
TRBV5-1	TRBJ1-1	CASSSAGQGRGAFF
TRBV5-1	TRBJ2-3	CASSLGLAGPDTQYF
TRBV7-3	TRBJ1-1	CASSLQGGSPEAFF
TRBV27	TRBJ2-5	CASSLARTGGDGRTQYF
TRBV7-2	TRBJ1-4	CASSMDRWAEKLFF
TRBV9	TRBJ2-7	CASSVTGRNEQYF
TRBV5-6	TRBJ2-3	CASSLELAGSTDTQYF